This record concerns one TCR beta chain sequence. Germline values: CDR1 MNHEY, CDR2 SVGAGI. Trimming took off 6 bases at V and 0 bases at J, with 15 bases between the two ends. This CDR3 is built from 15 residues. This sample stems from a study of patients and donors after allogeneic stem cell transplantation. TCRdb re-called the RT-PCR reads with MiXCR, one entry per CDR3 protein. The data show about 160,000 distinct CDR3 sequences, roughly 24% seen once. The chain employs TRBV6-5 and TRBJ2-7, with a possible D match to TRBD1 (6 bases). The sequencing sample was made of blood, either unsorted or a sorted T cell fraction (not recorded which). This sequence was found in a human donor who was either an allogeneic HSCT recipient or a stem cell or donor lymphocyte infusion donor (not recorded which). It is not recorded whose cells these are; they may come from a transplant donor. CDR3 protein: CASRRFGQLSYEQYF. The DNA for the CDR3 is TGTGCCAGCAGACGGTTTGGACAGCTCTCCTACGAGCAGTACTTC.